This is a list of T cell receptor beta chains from one sample in a study of shared clonotypes between healthy human individuals. Produced via immunoSEQ multiplex PCR; TCRdb's table is partial and in-frame only. The sample has about 820,000 clones, more than 85% seen once. The sequencing sample was made of naive CD8+ T cells sorted from blood. The source of these receptors is a man aged 30-40 years in good health. Both conserved end residues are part of each CDR3. Expanded clones are given a class, and other clones once, few, many or no size at all.

V	J	size	CDR3
TRBV7-9	TRBJ2-1	NA	CASSLRGGLNEQFF
TRBV4-3	TRBJ2-7	NA	CASSQEVDSSSYEQYF
TRBV6-5	TRBJ1-1	NA	CASSYSISRVNTEAFF
TRBV28	TRBJ2-5	once	CASSGRAFQETQYF
TRBV2	TRBJ2-2	NA	CASSEGSGANTGELFF
TRBV30	TRBJ1-4	NA	CAWSPWDRYNEKLFF
TRBV29-1	TRBJ1-1	NA	CSVEDIADSGNTEAFF
TRBV19	TRBJ2-7	NA	CASSAPGRIYEQYF
TRBV30	TRBJ2-7	NA	CACNGPYEQYF
TRBV6-1	TRBJ2-7	NA	CASSDGQGPHEQYF
TRBV5-5	TRBJ2-3	NA	CASSSGGTDTQYF
TRBV7-9	TRBJ1-5	once	CASSPGGSNQPQHF
TRBV9	TRBJ2-1	NA	CASSVARGGVAGGYNEQFF
TRBV7-7	TRBJ2-5	NA	CASSNRGLAGGGETQYF
TRBV7-9	TRBJ2-7	NA	CASSLSPGRGPSYEQYF
TRBV2	TRBJ2-7	NA	CAIRGGPTGLEQYF
TRBV4-1	TRBJ1-2	NA	CASSQEPGTGVYYGYTF
TRBV7-9	TRBJ2-1	NA	CASSPQGGQFLHNEQFF
TRBV2	TRBJ1-2	NA	CATVQGAAGYTF
TRBV27	TRBJ1-3	NA	CASSPGGEYRVISGNTIYF
TRBV5-1	TRBJ2-7	NA	CASSSGTERGNEQYF
TRBV29-1	TRBJ1-2	NA	CSAGRTNYGYTF
TRBV5-6	TRBJ2-2	NA	CASSLGLIMVRGRAGELFF
TRBV2	TRBJ1-4	NA	CASSLGTSNEKLFF
TRBV28	TRBJ2-3	NA	CASSLDSSTDTQYF
TRBV5-1	TRBJ2-5	NA	CASSYMDRDGETQYF
TRBV27	TRBJ2-7	NA	CASSLAWARAGYEQYF
TRBV5-4	TRBJ2-7	NA	CASSSLWDSSYEQYF
TRBV7-6	TRBJ2-1	NA	CASSLYQREGGEQFF
TRBV28	TRBJ1-5	NA	CASSRPGQGADQPQHF
TRBV9	TRBJ2-7	NA	CASSVGGQPYEQYF
TRBV27	TRBJ1-1	NA	CASSLFREFGGEEAFF
TRBV6-5	TRBJ2-7	NA	CASSPTGTSGGEYF
TRBV5-5	TRBJ2-7	NA	CASSLKLKGGSSYEQYF
TRBV27	TRBJ1-5	many	CASREGRSGNQPQHF
TRBV29-1	TRBJ2-1	NA	CSVVTLYNEQFF
TRBV6-5	TRBJ1-2	NA	CASRQELVWFF
TRBV30	TRBJ2-7	NA	CAWGQGVEQYF
TRBV5-5	TRBJ2-2	NA	CASSQDRLAANTGELFF
TRBV7-2	TRBJ1-1	NA	CASSLDYGVNTEAFF
TRBV27	TRBJ2-3	NA	CASSLLTGDTTDTQYF
TRBV7-8	TRBJ2-1	NA	CASSVDNRNTHNEQFF